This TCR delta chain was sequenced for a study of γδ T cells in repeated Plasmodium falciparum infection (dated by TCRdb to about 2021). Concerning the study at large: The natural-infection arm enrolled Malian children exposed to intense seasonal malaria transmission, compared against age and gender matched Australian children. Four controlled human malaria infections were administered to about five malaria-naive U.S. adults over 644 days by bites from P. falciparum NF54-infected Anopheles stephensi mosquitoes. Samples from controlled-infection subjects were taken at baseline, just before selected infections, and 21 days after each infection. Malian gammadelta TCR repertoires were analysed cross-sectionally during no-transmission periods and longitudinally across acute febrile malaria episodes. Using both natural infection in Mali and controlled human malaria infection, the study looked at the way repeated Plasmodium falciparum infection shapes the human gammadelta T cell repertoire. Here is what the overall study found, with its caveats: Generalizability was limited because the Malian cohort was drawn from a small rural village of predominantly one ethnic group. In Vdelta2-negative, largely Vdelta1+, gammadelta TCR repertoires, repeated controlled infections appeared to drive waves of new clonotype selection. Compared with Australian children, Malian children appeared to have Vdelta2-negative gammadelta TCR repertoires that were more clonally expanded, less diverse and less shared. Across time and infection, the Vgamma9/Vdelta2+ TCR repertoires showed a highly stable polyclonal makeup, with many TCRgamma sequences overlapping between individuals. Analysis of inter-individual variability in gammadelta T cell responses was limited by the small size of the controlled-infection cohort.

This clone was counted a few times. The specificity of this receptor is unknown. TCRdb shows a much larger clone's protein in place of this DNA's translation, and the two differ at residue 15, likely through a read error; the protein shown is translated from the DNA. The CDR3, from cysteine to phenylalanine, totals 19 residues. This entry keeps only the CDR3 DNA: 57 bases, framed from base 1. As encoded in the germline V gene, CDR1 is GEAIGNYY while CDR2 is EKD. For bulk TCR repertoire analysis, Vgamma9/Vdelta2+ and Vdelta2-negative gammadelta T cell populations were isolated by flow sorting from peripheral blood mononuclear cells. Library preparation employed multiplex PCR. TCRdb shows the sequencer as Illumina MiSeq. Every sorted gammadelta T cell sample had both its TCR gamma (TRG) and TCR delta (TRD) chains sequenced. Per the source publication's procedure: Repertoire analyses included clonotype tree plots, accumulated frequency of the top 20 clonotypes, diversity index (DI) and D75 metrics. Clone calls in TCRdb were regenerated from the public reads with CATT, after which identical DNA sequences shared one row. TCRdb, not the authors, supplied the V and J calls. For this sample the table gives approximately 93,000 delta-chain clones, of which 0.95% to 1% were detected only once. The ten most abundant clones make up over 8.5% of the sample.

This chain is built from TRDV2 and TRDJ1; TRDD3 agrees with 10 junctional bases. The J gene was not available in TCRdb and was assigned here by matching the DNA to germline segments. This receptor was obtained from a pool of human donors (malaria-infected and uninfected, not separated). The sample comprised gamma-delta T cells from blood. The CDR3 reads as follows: CACDTVGGYASRSTGKLIF. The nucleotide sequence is TGTGCCTGTGACACCGTGGGGGGATACGCGTCGAGAAGCACCGGTAAACTCATCTTT.